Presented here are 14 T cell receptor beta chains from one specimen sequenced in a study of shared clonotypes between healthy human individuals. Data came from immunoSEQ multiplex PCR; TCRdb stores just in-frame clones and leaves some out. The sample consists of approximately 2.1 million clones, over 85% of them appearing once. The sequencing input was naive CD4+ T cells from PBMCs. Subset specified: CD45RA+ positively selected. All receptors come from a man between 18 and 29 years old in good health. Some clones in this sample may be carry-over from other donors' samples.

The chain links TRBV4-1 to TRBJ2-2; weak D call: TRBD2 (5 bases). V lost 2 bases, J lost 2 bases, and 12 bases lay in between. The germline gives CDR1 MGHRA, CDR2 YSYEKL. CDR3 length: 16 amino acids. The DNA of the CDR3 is TGCGCCAGCAGCCAAAGAGTAGCGATTAACACCGGGGAGCTGTTTTTT. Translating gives CASSQRVAINTGELFF.

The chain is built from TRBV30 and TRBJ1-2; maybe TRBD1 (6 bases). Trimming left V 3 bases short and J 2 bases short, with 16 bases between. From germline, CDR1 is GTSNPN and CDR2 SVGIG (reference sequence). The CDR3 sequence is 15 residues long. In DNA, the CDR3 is TGTGCCTGGAGGACCTGGACAGTATTGAACTATGGCTACACCTTC. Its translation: CAWRTWTVLNYGYTF.

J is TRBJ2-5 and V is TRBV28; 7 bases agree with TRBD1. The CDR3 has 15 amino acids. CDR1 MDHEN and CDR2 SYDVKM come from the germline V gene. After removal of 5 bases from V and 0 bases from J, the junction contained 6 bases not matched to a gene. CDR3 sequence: CASSLRGTDQETQYF. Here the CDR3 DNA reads TGTGCCAGCAGTCTTAGGGGGACAGACCAAGAGACCCAGTACTTC.

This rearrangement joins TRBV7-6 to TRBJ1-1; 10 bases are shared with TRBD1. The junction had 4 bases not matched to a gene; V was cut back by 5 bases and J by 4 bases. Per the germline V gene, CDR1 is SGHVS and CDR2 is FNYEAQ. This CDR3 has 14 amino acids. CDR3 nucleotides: TGTGCCAGCAGCGAAGACAGGGGGCCCACTGAAGCTTTCTTT. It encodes CASSEDRGPTEAFF.

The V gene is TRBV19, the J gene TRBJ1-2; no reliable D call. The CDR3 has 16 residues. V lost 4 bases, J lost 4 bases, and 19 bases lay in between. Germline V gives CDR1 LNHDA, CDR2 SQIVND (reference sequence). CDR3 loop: CASSSPGGQRVYGYTF. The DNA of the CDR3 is TGTGCCAGTAGTAGTCCGGGCGGGCAGCGAGTCTATGGCTACACCTTC.

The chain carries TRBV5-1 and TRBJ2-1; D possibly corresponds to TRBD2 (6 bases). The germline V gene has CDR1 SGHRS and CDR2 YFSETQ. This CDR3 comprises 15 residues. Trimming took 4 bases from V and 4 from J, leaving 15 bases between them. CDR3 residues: CASSRQGGVYNEQFF. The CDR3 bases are TGCGCCAGCAGCCGGCAGGGCGGGGTATACAATGAGCAGTTCTTC.

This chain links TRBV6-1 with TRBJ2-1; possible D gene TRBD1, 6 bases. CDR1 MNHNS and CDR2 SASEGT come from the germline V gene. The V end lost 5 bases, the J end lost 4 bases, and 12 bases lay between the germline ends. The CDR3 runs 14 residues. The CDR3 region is CASSKVQGYNEQFF. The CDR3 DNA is TGTGCCAGCAGTAAGGTACAGGGTTACAATGAGCAGTTCTTC.

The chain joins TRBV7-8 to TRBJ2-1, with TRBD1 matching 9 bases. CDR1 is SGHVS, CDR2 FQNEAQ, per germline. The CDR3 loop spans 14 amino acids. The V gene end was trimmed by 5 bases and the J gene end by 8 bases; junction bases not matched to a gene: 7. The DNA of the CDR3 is TGTGCCAGCAGCCCCTGGGACAGGGAGCATGAGCAGTTCTTC. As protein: CASSPWDREHEQFF.

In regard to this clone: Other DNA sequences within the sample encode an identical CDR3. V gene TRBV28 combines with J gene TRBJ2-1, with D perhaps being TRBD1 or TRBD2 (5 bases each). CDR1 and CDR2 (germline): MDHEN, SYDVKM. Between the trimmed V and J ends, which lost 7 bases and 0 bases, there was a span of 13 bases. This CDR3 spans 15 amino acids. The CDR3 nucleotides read TGTGCCAGCATAACCCCGGGACGCTCCTACAATGAGCAGTTCTTC. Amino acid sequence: CASITPGRSYNEQFF.

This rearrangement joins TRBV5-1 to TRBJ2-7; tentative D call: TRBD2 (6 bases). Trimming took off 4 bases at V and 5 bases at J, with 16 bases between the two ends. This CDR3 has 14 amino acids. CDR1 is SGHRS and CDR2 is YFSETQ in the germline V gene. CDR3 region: CASSAGSRDHEQYF. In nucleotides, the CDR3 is TGCGCCAGCAGCGCGGGGTCCCGGGACCACGAGCAGTACTTC.

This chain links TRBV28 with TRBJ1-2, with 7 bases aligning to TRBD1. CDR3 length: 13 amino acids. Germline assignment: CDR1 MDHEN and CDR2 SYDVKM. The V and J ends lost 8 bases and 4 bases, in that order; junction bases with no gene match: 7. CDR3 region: CASSDRVAYGYTF. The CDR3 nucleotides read TGTGCCAGCTCCGACAGGGTGGCCTATGGCTACACCTTC.

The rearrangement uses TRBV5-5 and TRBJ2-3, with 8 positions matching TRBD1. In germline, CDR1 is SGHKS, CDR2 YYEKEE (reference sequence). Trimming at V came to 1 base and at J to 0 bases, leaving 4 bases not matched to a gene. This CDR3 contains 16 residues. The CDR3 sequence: CASSLTGGTSTDTQYF. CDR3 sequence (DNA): TGTGCCAGCAGCTTGACAGGGGGTACTAGCACAGATACGCAGTATTTT.

The CDR3 reads CASSQGQEVDTQYF. In nucleotides, the CDR3 is TGTGCCAGCAGCCAAGGGCAGGAGGTAGATACGCAGTATTTT. This chain links TRBV4-2 with TRBJ2-3; tentatively, D is TRBD2 (5 bases). The length of the CDR3 is 14 residues. Per germline, CDR1 LGHNA and CDR2 YNFKEQ. The V end lost 1 base, the J end lost 5 bases, and 10 bases lay between the germline ends.

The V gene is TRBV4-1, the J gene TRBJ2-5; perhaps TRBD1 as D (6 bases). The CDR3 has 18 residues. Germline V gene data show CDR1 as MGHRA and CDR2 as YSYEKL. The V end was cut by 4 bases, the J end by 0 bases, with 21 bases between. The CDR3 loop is CASSLFGTGTRDQETQYF. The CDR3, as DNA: TGCGCCAGCAGCCTATTCGGTACAGGGACGAGGGACCAAGAGACCCAGTACTTC.